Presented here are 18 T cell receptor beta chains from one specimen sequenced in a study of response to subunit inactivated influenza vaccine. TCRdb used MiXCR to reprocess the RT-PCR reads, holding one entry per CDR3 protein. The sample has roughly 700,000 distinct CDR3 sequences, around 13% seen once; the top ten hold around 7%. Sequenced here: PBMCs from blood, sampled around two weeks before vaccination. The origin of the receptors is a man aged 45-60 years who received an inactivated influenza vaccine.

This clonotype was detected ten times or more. The CDR3 nucleotides read TGTGCCAGCAGTCTCCGGGCTGGCAATGAGCAGTTCTTC. This encodes CASSLRAGNEQFF. This chain connects TRBV12-3 or TRBV12-4 to TRBJ2-1; D remains unclear. The CDR3 consists of 13 residues. With 5 bases removed from V and 6 bases from J, the gap between germline ends came to 11 bases.

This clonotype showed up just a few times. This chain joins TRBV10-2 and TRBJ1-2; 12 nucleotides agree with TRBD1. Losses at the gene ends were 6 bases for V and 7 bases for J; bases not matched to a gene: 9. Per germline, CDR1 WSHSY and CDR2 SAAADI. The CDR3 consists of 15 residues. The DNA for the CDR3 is TGCGCCAGCAGGGAATCCGGGACAGGGGGCGGTGGCTACACCTTC. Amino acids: CASRESGTGGGGYTF.

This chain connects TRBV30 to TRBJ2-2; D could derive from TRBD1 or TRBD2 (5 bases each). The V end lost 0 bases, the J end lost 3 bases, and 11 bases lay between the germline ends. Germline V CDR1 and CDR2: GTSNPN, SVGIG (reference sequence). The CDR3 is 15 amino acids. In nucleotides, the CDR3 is TGTGCCTGGAGTGTCGGGGCAGTGCACACCGGGGAGCTGTTTTTT. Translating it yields CAWSVGAVHTGELFF.

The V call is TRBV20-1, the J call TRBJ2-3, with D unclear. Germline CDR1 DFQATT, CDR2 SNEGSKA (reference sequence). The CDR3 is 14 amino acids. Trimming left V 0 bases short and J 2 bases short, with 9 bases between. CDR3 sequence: CSARDAVNTDTQYF. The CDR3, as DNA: TGCAGTGCTAGAGATGCTGTTAACACAGATACGCAGTATTTT.

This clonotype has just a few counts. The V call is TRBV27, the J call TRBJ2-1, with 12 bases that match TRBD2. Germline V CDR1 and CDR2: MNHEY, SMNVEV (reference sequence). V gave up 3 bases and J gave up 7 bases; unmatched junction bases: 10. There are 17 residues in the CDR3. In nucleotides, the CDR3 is TGTGCCAGCAGTTTGGGTGCTAGCGGGGGGGCTAGTAATGAGCAGTTCTTC. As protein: CASSLGASGGASNEQFF.

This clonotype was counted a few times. This CDR3 reads CASSRLRQAYEQYF. CDR3 nucleotides: TGTGCCAGCAGCAGACTTCGACAGGCCTACGAGCAGTACTTC. The rearrangement joins TRBV14 to TRBJ2-7; D is possibly TRBD1 (6 bases). The CDR3 totals 14 residues. Germline V gene lookup returns CDR1 SGHDN and CDR2 FVKESK. The V end was cut by 5 bases, the J end by 2 bases, with 13 bases between.

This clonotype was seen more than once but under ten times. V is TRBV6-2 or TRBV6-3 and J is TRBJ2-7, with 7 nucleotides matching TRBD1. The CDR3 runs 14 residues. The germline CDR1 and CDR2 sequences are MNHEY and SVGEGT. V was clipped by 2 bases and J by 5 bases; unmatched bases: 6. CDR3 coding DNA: TGTGCCAGCAGTTACGGACCGACAGGGAACGAGCAGTACTTC. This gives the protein CASSYGPTGNEQYF.

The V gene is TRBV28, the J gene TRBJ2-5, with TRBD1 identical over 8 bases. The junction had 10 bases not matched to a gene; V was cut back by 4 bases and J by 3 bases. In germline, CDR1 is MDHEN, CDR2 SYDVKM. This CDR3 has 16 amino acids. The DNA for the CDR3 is TGTGCCAGCAGTTCCCCCGACAGGGGCGCCAAAGAGACCCAGTACTTC. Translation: CASSSPDRGAKETQYF.

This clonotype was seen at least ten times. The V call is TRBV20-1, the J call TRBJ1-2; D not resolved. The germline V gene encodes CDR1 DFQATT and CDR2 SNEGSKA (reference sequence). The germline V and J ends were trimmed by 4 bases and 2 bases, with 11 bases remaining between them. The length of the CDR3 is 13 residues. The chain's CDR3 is CSAKPPENYGYTF. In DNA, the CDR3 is TGCAGTGCTAAGCCTCCGGAGAACTATGGCTACACCTTC.

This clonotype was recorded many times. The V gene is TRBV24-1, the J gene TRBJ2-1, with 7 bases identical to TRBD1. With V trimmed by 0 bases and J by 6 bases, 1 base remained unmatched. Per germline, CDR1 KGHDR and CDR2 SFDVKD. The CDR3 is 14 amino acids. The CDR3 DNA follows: TGTGCCACCAGTGATTTGTACAGGGGCAATGAGCAGTTCTTC. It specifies CATSDLYRGNEQFF.

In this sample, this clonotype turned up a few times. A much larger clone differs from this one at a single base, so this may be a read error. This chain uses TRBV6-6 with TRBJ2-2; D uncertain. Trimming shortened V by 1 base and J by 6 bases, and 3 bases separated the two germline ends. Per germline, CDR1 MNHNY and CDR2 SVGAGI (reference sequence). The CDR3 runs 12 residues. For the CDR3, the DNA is TGTGCCAGCAGTTACTTGTCCGGGGAGCTGTTTTTT. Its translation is CASSYLSGELFF.

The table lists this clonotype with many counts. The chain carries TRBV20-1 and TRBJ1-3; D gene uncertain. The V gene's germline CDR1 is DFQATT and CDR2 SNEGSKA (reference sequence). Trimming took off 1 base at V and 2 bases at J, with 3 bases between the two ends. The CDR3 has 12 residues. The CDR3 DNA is TGCAGTGCTAGAGGGGCTGGAAACACCATATATTTT. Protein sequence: CSARGAGNTIYF.

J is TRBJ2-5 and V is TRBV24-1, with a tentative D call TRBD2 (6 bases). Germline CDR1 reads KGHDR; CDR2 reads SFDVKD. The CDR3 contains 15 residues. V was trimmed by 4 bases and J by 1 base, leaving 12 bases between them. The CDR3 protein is CATSDVRDSQETQYF. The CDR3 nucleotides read TGTGCCACCAGTGACGTCCGGGACTCCCAAGAGACCCAGTACTTC.

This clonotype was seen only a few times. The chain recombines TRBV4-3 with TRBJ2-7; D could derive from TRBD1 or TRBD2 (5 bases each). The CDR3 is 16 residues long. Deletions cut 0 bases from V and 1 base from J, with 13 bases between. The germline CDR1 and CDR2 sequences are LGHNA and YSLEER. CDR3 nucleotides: TGCGCCAGCAGCCAAGAGTGGGACCGTATTTCCTACGAGCAGTACTTC. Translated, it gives CASSQEWDRISYEQYF.

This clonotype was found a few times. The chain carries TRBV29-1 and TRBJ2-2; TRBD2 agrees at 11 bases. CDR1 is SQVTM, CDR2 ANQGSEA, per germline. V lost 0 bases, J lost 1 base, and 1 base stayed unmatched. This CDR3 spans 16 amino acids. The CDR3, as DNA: TGCAGCGTTGAAGATGGGACTAGCGGGAACACCGGGGAGCTGTTTTTT. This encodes CSVEDGTSGNTGELFF.

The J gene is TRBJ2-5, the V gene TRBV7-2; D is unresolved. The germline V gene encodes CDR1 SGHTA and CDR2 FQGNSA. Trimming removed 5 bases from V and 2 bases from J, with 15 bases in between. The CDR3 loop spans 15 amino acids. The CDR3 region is CASSPNKGRQETQYF. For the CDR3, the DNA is TGTGCCAGCAGCCCAAACAAGGGCCGACAAGAGACCCAGTACTTC. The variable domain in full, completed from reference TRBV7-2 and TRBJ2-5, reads GAGVSQSPSNKVTEKGKDVELRCDPISGHTALYWYRQSLGQGLEFLIYFQGNSAPDKSGLPSDRFSAERTGGSVSTLTIQRTQQEDSAVYLCASSPNKGRQETQYFGPGTRLLVL.

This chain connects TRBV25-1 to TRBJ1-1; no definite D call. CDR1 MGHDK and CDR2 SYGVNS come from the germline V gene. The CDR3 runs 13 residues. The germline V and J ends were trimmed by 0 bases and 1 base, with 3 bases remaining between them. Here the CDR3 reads CASSEYKNTEAFF. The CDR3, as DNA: TGTGCCAGCAGTGAATACAAGAACACTGAAGCTTTCTTT.

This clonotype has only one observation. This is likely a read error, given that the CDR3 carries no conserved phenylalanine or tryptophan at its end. The CDR3 here is CASRSPGTGNTEAFV. The CDR3 DNA reads as TGTGCCAGCCGAAGTCCCGGGACAGGGAACACTGAAGCTTTCGTT. The rearrangement uses TRBV25-1 and TRBJ1-1; TRBD1 aligns across 8 bases. The CDR3 extends over 15 amino acids. The ends lost 8 bases at V and 1 base at J; junction bases unmatched: 9. Germline V gene data show CDR1 as MGHDK and CDR2 as SYGVNS.